A single sample gave rise to the 31 T cell receptor beta chains below, sequenced in a study of cytomegalovirus exposure and HLA in healthy donors. PCR amplification relied on 60 Vbeta primers (plus 13 Jbeta primers). Profiled with immunoSEQ multiplex PCR; TCRdb holds only in-frame clones, not every one. The sample consists of more than 90,000 clones, nearly 80% of them appearing once. Sequencing was performed on PBMCs. Receptors originate from a woman between 40 and 55 years old in good health and CMV-seronegative.

V usage is TRBV2 and J usage is TRBJ2-7; D gene uncertain. The germline gives CDR1 SNHLY, CDR2 FYNNEI. This CDR3 has 13 residues. Trimming left V 6 bases short and J 3 bases short, with 12 bases between. The CDR3 here is CASRPPGNYEQYF. Written as DNA, the CDR3 is TGTGCCAGCAGACCACCCGGTAACTACGAGCAGTACTTC.

This clone was counted a few times. The chain combines TRBV10-2 with TRBJ1-1, with D unclear. V lost 6 bases and J 0 bases, leaving 8 bases between the germline ends. CDR1 is WSHSY and CDR2 is SAAADI in the germline V gene. The CDR3 totals 13 residues. CDR3 residues: CASRREMNTEAFF. The CDR3 DNA reads TGCGCCAGCAGGAGGGAGATGAACACTGAAGCTTTCTTT.

The table lists this clone with a few counts. The chain joins TRBV6-1 to TRBJ2-1; TRBD1 is a possible D gene (6 bases). The germline gives CDR1 MNHNS, CDR2 SASEGT. This CDR3 has 16 residues. The ends were cut back, 2 bases at V and 4 bases at J, with 15 bases in the middle. CDR3 DNA sequence: TGTGCCAGCAGTGAATTCGGACAGCGCGGGTACAATGAGCAGTTCTTC. Translating it yields CASSEFGQRGYNEQFF.

This clone was detected a few times. The CDR3 DNA follows: TGTGCCAGCAGTCGGACACGCCTGAACACCGGGGAGCTGTTTTTT. This translates into CASSRTRLNTGELFF. The chain uses TRBV6-5 and TRBJ2-2; a weak D match, TRBD1 (5 bases). V gave up 5 bases and J gave up 1 base, with 11 bases separating them. Per germline, CDR1 MNHEY and CDR2 SVGAGI. The CDR3 runs to 15 residues.

The CDR3 nucleotides read TGTGCCAGCAGCCCCACTAGCGGGAGCACCGGGGAGCTGTTTTTT. This encodes CASSPTSGSTGELFF. The rearrangement links TRBV6-4 to TRBJ2-2; TRBD2 matches 11 bases. This CDR3 has 15 residues. Per the germline V gene, CDR1 is MRHNA and CDR2 is SNTAGT. Trimming at V came to 6 bases and at J to 4 bases, leaving 4 bases not matched to a gene.

The chain carries TRBV6-1 and TRBJ1-1; the D is unclear. The ends were cut back, 6 bases at V and 3 bases at J, with 11 bases in the middle. The CDR3 is 13 amino acids. Germline V gene lookup returns CDR1 MNHNS and CDR2 SASEGT. CDR3 residues: CASRPGSYTEAFF. The CDR3 coding sequence is TGTGCCAGCAGGCCGGGATCCTACACTGAAGCTTTCTTT.

A few counts support this clone. This chain joins TRBV4-2 and TRBJ1-1; no definite D call. V gave up 1 base and J gave up 2 bases, with 8 bases separating them. CDR3 length: 14 amino acids. The V gene's germline CDR1 is LGHNA and CDR2 YNFKEQ. The CDR3 region has the DNA TGTGCCAGCAGCCAAGGACGGGTAAACACTGAAGCTTTCTTT. It specifies CASSQGRVNTEAFF.

The rearrangement uses TRBV11-2 and TRBJ2-3; no clear D. The CDR3 extends over 15 amino acids. With 5 bases removed from V and 0 bases from J, the gap between germline ends came to 12 bases. Per the germline V gene, CDR1 is SGHAT and CDR2 is FQNNGV. This CDR3 reads CASSPEPISTDTQYF. In DNA form, the CDR3 reads TGTGCCAGCAGCCCTGAGCCGATTAGCACAGATACGCAGTATTTT.

The J gene is TRBJ2-5, the V gene TRBV7-2, with 11 bases fitting TRBD2. The CDR3 runs to 15 residues. J was trimmed by 4 bases and V by 6 bases; bases with no gene match: 7. The germline gives CDR1 SGHTA, CDR2 FQGNSA. The CDR3 sequence is CASRARLAGGETQYF. CDR3 coding DNA: TGTGCCAGCAGAGCCCGGCTAGCGGGAGGAGAGACCCAGTACTTC.

The chain links TRBV11-2 to TRBJ2-3, with TRBD2 matching over 8 bases. V was pared by 4 bases and J by 11 bases, with 11 bases of the junction left unmatched. This CDR3 contains 14 residues. Germline V gene data show CDR1 as SGHAT and CDR2 as FQNNGV. Here the CDR3 DNA reads TGTGCCAGCAGCTCTTTTCTAGGACTAGCTGGGCAGTATTTT. It is translated as CASSSFLGLAGQYF.

The CDR3 DNA reads TGTGCTAGTGCCTTAGCGGGAGGGACGCACGAGCAGTACTTC. Translation gives CASALAGGTHEQYF. This sequence joins TRBV12-5 and TRBJ2-7; 11 nucleotides match TRBD2. The CDR3 is 14 amino acids. Germline V gives CDR1 LGHNT, CDR2 FRNRAP. V was pared by 7 bases and J by 5 bases, with 7 bases of the junction left unmatched.

V gene TRBV2 combines with J gene TRBJ2-1; tentatively, D is TRBD2 (5 bases). The V gene's germline CDR1 is SNHLY and CDR2 FYNNEI. The CDR3 has 14 residues. The ends were cut back, 6 bases at V and 8 bases at J, with 17 bases in the middle. The CDR3 spells CASRRVTAGDEQFF. CDR3 DNA sequence: TGTGCCAGCAGGAGGGTTACGGCCGGCGATGAGCAGTTCTTC.

V usage is TRBV15 and J usage is TRBJ2-5; TRBD2 might be the D (5 bases). The tail of the sequence fits TRBJ2-7 better, so the J call may be wrong. Germline V lookup: CDR1 LNHNV, CDR2 YYDKDF (reference sequence). The CDR3 sequence is 14 residues long. CDR3 bases: TGTGCCACCAGCCGGACTCCTGCCGACGGCGAGCAGTACTTC. This sequence encodes CATSRTPADGEQYF.

The gene calls are TRBV29-1 and TRBJ2-1; 11 nucleotides agree with TRBD2. V dropped 7 bases and J dropped 1; count of bases not matched to a gene: 3. Looked up from germline, CDR1 is SQVTM and CDR2 is ANQGSEA. The CDR3 is 14 amino acids. CDR3 in DNA: TGCAGCGAACTAGCGGGAGATTCCTACAATGAGCAGTTCTTC. This codes for CSELAGDSYNEQFF.

The chain links TRBV29-1 to TRBJ2-5; the D gene is possibly TRBD1 (6 bases). Germline V lookup: CDR1 SQVTM, CDR2 ANQGSEA. V lost 6 bases to trimming and J lost 7 bases, with 21 bases between them. The CDR3 is 14 residues long. In DNA form, the CDR3 reads TGCAGCGTGGCAAAGGGACAAGCGGTCGGGACCCAGTACTTC. Protein: CSVAKGQAVGTQYF.

This clone was counted between two and nine times. The gene calls are TRBV6-6 and TRBJ2-1; maybe TRBD2 (6 bases). The CDR3 is 13 amino acids. Germline CDR1 MNHNY, CDR2 SVGAGI (reference sequence). With 10 bases removed from V and 1 base from J, the gap between germline ends came to 11 bases. This chain's CDR3 is CATRAGSYNEQFF. The CDR3 DNA reads TGTGCCACCCGCGCGGGGTCCTACAATGAGCAGTTCTTC.

This chain joins TRBV4-2 and TRBJ1-1; TRBD1 aligns across 8 bases. The germline gives CDR1 LGHNA, CDR2 YNFKEQ. V lost 0 bases, J lost 0 bases, and 6 bases stayed unmatched. The CDR3 totals 17 residues. As DNA, the CDR3 is TGTGCCAGCAGCCAAGACCCGACAGGGGTGATGAACACTGAAGCTTTCTTT. Amino acids: CASSQDPTGVMNTEAFF.

CDR3 in DNA: TGTGCCAGCACCCCCCCGGGGAACAACTATGGCTACACCTTC. It codes for CASTPPGNNYGYTF. J is TRBJ1-2 and V is TRBV28; D unresolved. Germline-derived CDR1 and CDR2 are MDHEN and SYDVKM. This CDR3 is built from 14 residues. V was trimmed by 7 bases and J by 2 bases, leaving 14 bases between them.

This sequence joins TRBV9 and TRBJ2-3; 10 bases map to TRBD2. The length of the CDR3 is 15 residues. With V trimmed by 4 bases and J by 5 bases, 7 bases remained unmatched. CDR1 SGDLS and CDR2 YYNGEE come from the germline V gene. CDR3 in DNA: TGTGCCAGCAGCCTACTAGCGGGACTAGGAGATACGCAGTATTTT. Its protein product is CASSLLAGLGDTQYF.

J is TRBJ2-1 and V is TRBV5-4, with TRBD1 matching 9 bases. Trimming cost V 4 bases and J 1 base; bases outside gene matches: 3. The CDR3 runs 15 residues. Germline CDR1 reads SGHNT; CDR2 reads YYREEE (reference sequence). The CDR3 here is CASSIQGASYNEQFF. Written as DNA, the CDR3 is TGTGCCAGCAGCATACAGGGGGCTTCCTACAATGAGCAGTTCTTC.

This clone was seen a few times. The chain employs TRBV7-6 and TRBJ2-2; D not certain. Deletions cut 0 bases from V and 0 bases from J, with 5 bases between. CDR3 length: 15 residues. Germline-derived CDR1 and CDR2 are SGHVS and FNYEAQ. CDR3 amino acids: CASSLAISNTGELFF. In DNA, the CDR3 is TGTGCCAGCAGCTTAGCCATTTCGAACACCGGGGAGCTGTTTTTT.

The chain recombines TRBV7-3 with TRBJ2-3; D gene unclear. The CDR3 is 12 amino acids. The germline V and J ends were trimmed by 6 bases and 1 base, with 5 bases remaining between them. The germline V gene has CDR1 SGHTA and CDR2 FQGTGA. The CDR3 region is CASSFGTDTQYF. CDR3 sequence (DNA): TGTGCCAGCAGTTTCGGCACAGATACGCAGTATTTT.

The genes are TRBV4-1 and TRBJ1-2, with a weak D call TRBD1 (5 bases). The CDR3 spans 14 residues. Deletions cut 4 bases from V and 8 bases from J, with 17 bases between. The germline CDR1 and CDR2 sequences are MGHRA and YSYEKL. This chain's CDR3 is CASSLRGATRGYTF. CDR3 nucleotides: TGCGCCAGCAGCCTCCGTGGGGCCACTCGAGGCTACACCTTC.

V and J are TRBV18 and TRBJ2-7; D unclear. Trimming took off 2 bases at V and 5 bases at J, with 7 bases between the two ends. Looked up from germline, CDR1 is KGHSH and CDR2 is LQKENI. This CDR3 is built from 12 residues. Here the CDR3 reads CASSPGQDEQYF. CDR3 bases: TGTGCCAGCTCACCAGGGCAGGACGAGCAGTACTTC.

This chain links TRBV6-5 with TRBJ1-5; TRBD1 might be the D (5 bases). Germline loops: CDR1 MNHEY, CDR2 SVGAGI. CDR3 length: 13 amino acids. V was pared by 5 bases and J by 8 bases, with 13 bases between. The CDR3 here is CASSPQGFEPQHF. CDR3 bases: TGTGCCAGCAGTCCGCAGGGATTTGAGCCCCAGCATTTT.

V and J are TRBV25-1 and TRBJ2-1; the match to TRBD2 covers 9 bases. The CDR3 covers 16 residues. The V segment lost 0 bases and the J segment 7 bases; nucleotides outside the gene matches: 7. The germline gives CDR1 MGHDK, CDR2 SYGVNS. CDR3 region: CASSEYEAGGSNEQFF. The CDR3 DNA follows: TGTGCCAGCAGTGAATATGAAGCGGGAGGTAGTAATGAGCAGTTCTTC.

This clone came up a few times. The J gene is TRBJ1-1, the V gene TRBV6-6, with a weak D call TRBD1 (5 bases). Trimming stripped 0 bases from V and 4 bases from J, with 9 bases between. There are 14 residues in the CDR3. The germline V gene encodes CDR1 MNHNY and CDR2 SVGAGI (reference sequence). The CDR3 protein is CASSYSGVGTEAFF. Written as DNA, the CDR3 is TGTGCCAGCAGTTACTCAGGGGTGGGCACTGAAGCTTTCTTT.

This clone was counted once. The rearrangement joins TRBV11-3 to TRBJ2-3; 9 bases map to TRBD2. The CDR3 is made up of 13 amino acids. J was trimmed by 6 bases and V by 3 bases; bases with no gene match: 1. Germline CDR1 and CDR2: SGHNT and YENEEA. CDR3 bases: TGTGCCAGCAGCTTGACTAGCGGTGATACGCAGTATTTT. This translates into CASSLTSGDTQYF.

The CDR3 DNA reads TGTGCCAGCGCCCGGGGAACTAATGAAAAACTGTTTTTT. This translates into CASARGTNEKLFF. The chain uses TRBV2 and TRBJ1-4, with no clear D. The CDR3 spans 13 residues. V lost 8 bases and J lost 1, with 8 bases in between. CDR1 and CDR2 (germline): SNHLY, FYNNEI.

The V gene is TRBV19, the J gene TRBJ2-5, with no clear D. The end of the DNA fits TRBJ2-7 better, so the J call may be wrong. The germline CDR1 and CDR2 sequences are LNHDA and SQIVND (reference sequence). The CDR3 contains 11 residues. The CDR3 reads CASSGDYEQYF. The CDR3 bases are TGTGCCAGTAGTGGGGACTACGAGCAGTACTTC.

This chain's CDR3 is CSVDREGYGYTF. The CDR3, as DNA: TGCAGCGTTGACAGGGAGGGATATGGCTACACCTTC. The chain employs TRBV29-1 and TRBJ1-2; D perhaps matches TRBD1 (5 bases). The V gene's germline CDR1 is SQVTM and CDR2 ANQGSEA. This CDR3 has 12 amino acids. Trimming left V 3 bases short and J 5 bases short, with 10 bases between.